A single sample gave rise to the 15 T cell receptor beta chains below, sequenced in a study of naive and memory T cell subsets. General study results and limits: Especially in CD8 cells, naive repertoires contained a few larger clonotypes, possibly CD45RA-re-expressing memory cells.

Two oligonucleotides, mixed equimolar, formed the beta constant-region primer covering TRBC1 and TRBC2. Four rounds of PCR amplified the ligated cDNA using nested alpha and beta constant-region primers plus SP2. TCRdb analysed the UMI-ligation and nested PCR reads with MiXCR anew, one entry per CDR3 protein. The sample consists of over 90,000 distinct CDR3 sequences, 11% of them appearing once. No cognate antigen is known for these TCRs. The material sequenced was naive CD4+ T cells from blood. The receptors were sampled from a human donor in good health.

The CDR3 coding sequence is TGTGCCATCCTGAGGAACACTGAAAATACCTCCTACAATGAGCAGTTCTTC. This codes for CAILRNTENTSYNEQFF. V is TRBV10-3 and J is TRBJ2-1, with D unclear. The V gene's germline CDR1 is ENHRY and CDR2 SYGVKD. This CDR3 is 17 amino acids long. V lost 8 bases and J lost 0, with 20 bases in between.

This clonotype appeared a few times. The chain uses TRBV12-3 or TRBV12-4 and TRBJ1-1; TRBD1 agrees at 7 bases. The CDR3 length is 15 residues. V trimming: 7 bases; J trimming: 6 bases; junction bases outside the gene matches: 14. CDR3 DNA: TGTGCCAGCAACCTCGGACAGGTCGGAGGGGCTGAAGCTTTCTTT. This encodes CASNLGQVGGAEAFF.

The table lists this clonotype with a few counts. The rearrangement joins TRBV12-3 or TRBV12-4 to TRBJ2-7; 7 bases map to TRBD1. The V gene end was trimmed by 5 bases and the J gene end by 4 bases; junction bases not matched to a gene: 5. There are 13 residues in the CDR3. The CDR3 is CASSRGRRYEQYF. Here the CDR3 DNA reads TGTGCCAGCAGTAGGGGGCGCCGGTACGAGCAGTACTTC.

The CDR3 loop is CASSQAGGWGQGNEKLFF. DNA for the CDR3: TGCGCCAGCAGCCAAGCTGGAGGATGGGGACAGGGGAATGAAAAACTGTTTTTT. This sequence joins TRBV4-3 and TRBJ1-4; 10 bases fit TRBD1. The V gene end was trimmed by 1 base and the J gene end by 5 bases; junction bases not matched to a gene: 10. The CDR3 length is 18 residues. CDR1 and CDR2 from the germline V gene are LGHNA and YSLEER.

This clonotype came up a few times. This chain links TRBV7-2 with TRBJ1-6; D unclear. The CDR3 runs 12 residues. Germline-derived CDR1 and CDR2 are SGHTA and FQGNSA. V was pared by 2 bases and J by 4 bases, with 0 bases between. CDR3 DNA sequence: TGTGCCAGCAGCTTATATAATTCACCCCTCCACTTT. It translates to CASSLYNSPLHF. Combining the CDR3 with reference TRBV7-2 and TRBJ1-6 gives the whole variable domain GAGVSQSPSNKVTEKGKDVELRCDPISGHTALYWYRQSLGQGLEFLIYFQGNSAPDKSGLPSDRFSAERTGGSVSTLTIQRTQQEDSAVYLCASSLYNSPLHFGNGTRLTVT.

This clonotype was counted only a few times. The CDR3 DNA is TGTGCCAGCAGTTACGTGGGACGGGCAGAAAAACTGTTTTTT. Translation gives CASSYVGRAEKLFF. The J gene is TRBJ1-4, the V gene TRBV6-2 or TRBV6-3, with D maybe TRBD1 (5 bases). CDR3 length: 14 residues. Trimming took off 2 bases at V and 8 bases at J, with 12 bases between the two ends. The germline V gene encodes CDR1 MNHEY and CDR2 SVGEGT.

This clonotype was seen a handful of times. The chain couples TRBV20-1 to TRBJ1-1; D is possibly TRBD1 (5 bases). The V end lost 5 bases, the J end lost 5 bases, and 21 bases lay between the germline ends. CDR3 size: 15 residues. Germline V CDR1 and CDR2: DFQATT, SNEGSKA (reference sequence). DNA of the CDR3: TGCAGTGCTGGACGTGGGGGGAAGGTTAAGACTGAAGCTTTCTTT. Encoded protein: CSAGRGGKVKTEAFF.

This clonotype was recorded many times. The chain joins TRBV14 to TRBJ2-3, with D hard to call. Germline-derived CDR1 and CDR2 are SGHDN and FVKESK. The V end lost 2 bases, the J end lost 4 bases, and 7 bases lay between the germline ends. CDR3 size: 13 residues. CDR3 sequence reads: CASSQQTADTQYF. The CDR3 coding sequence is TGTGCCAGCAGCCAACAGACGGCAGATACGCAGTATTTT. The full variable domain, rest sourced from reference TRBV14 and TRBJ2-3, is EAGVTQFPSHSVIEKGQTVTLRCDPISGHDNLYWYRRVMGKEIKFLLHFVKESKQDESGMPNNRFLAERTGGTYSTLKVQPAELEDSGVYFCASSQQTADTQYFGPGTRLTVL.

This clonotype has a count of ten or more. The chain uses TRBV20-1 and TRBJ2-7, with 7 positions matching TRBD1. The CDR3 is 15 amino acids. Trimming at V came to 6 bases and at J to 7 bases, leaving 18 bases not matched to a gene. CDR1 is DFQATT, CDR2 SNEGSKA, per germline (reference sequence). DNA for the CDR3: TGCAGTGCCCTGGGACAGCTTGACTCTAAACGGGAGCAGTACTTC. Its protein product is CSALGQLDSKREQYF.

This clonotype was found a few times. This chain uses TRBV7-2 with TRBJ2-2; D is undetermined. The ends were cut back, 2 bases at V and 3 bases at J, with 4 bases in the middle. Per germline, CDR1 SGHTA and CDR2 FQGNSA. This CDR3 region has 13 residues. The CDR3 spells CASSLLDTGELFF. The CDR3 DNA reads TGTGCCAGCAGCTTACTAGACACCGGGGAGCTGTTTTTT.

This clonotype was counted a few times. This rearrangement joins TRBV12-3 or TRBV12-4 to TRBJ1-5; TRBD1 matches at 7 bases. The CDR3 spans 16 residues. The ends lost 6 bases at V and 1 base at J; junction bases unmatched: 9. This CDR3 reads CASSKGQRVSNQPQHF. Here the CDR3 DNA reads TGTGCCAGCAGCAAGGGACAGAGAGTAAGCAATCAGCCCCAGCATTTT.

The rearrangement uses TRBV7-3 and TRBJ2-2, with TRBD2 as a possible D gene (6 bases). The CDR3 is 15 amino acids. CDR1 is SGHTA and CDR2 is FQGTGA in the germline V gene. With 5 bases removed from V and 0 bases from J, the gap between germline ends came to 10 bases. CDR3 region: CASSPSGANTGELFF. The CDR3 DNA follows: TGTGCCAGCAGCCCCTCGGGGGCGAACACCGGGGAGCTGTTTTTT.

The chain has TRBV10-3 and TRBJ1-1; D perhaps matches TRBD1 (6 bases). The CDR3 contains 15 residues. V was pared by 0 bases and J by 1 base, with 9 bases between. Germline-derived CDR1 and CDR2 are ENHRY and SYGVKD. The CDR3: CAISESDRRNTEAFF. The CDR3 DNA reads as TGTGCCATCAGTGAGTCTGACAGGAGGAACACTGAAGCTTTCTTT.

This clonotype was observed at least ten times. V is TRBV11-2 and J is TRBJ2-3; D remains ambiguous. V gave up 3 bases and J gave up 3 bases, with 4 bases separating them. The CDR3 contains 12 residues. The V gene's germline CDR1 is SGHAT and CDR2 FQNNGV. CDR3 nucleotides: TGTGCCAGCAGCTTTGGAACAGATACGCAGTATTTT. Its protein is CASSFGTDTQYF.

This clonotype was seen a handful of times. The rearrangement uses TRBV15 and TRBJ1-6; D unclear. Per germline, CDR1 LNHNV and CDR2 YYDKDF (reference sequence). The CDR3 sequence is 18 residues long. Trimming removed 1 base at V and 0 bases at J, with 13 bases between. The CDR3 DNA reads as TGTGCCACCAGCAGAGGTGCCCCTGGGTCCTCCTATAATTCACCCCTCCACTTT. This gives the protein CATSRGAPGSSYNSPLHF.